The present T cell receptor beta chain was sequenced within a study of cytomegalovirus exposure and HLA in healthy donors. The study, taken as a whole, reports: Among CMV-associated TCR beta chains, most appeared HLA-restricted in a later analysis. An analysis was carried out at a later point. It showed that HLA-associated TCR beta chains were more clonally expanded than equally common non-associated chains. In an earlier analysis, most TCR beta V segments were productive about 87% or about 30% of the time. High specificity and sensitivity for cytomegalovirus status were reported for the classifier.

PCR used 60 Vbeta primers and 13 Jbeta primers. TCRdb's copy holds only in-frame clones and misses some; the assay was immunoSEQ multiplex PCR. The sample holds around 210,000 clones. CDR1 and CDR2 (germline): LGHNA, YSLEER. The junction had 11 bases not matched to a gene; V was cut back by 1 base and J by 8 bases. The CDR3 is 17 residues long. Of note for this clone: Its antigen remains unidentified.

Sequences were obtained from PBMCs. The chain couples TRBV4-3 to TRBJ2-2, with 9 positions matching TRBD1. This clonotype was obtained from a woman in her 30s in good health and CMV-seropositive. CDR3 protein: CASSQVVRTGGRGELFF. The DNA of the CDR3 is TGCGCCAGCAGCCAAGTTGTACGCACAGGGGGCAGGGGGGAGCTGTTTTTT.